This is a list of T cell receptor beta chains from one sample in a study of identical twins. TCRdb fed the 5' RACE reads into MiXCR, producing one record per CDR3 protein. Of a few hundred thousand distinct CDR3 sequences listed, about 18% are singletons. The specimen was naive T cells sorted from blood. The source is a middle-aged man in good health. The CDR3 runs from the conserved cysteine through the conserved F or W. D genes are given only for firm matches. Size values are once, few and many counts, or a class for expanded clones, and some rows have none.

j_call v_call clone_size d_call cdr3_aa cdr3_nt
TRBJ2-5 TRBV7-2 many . CASSLIRSETQYF TGTGCCAGCAGCTTAATTAGATCGGAGACCCAGTACTTC
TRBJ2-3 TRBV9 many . CASSVFTASSTDTQYF TGTGCCAGCAGCGTATTCACAGCAAGTAGCACAGATACGCAGTATTTT
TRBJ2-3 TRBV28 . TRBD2 CASTSGGAPDTQYF TGTGCCAGCACGTCCGGGGGGGCCCCAGATACGCAGTATTTT
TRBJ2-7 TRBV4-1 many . CASSQPSRGYEQYF TGCGCCAGCAGCCAACCGTCACGCGGCTACGAGCAGTACTTC
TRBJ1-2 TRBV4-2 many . CASSPIAGGAKSYGYTF TGTGCCAGCAGTCCAATCGCCGGGGGCGCGAAGAGCTATGGCTACACCTTC
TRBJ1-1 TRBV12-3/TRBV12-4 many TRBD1 CASSPGGMNTEAFF TGTGCCAGCTCACCAGGGGGTATGAACACTGAAGCTTTCTTT
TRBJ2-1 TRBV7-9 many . CASSPPFRVGNEQFF TGTGCCAGCAGCCCCCCTTTTAGGGTGGGCAATGAGCAGTTCTTC
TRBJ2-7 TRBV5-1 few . CASSQSGREQYF TGCGCCAGCAGCCAGAGTGGGAGAGAGCAGTACTTC
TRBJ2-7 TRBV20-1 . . CSALREPHSSEQYF TGCAGTGCGCTCCGGGAGCCACACTCCTCCGAGCAGTACTTC
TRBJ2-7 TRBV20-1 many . CSAIEIEGFRFYEQYF TGCAGTGCTATAGAGATAGAAGGGTTTCGTTTTTACGAGCAGTACTTC
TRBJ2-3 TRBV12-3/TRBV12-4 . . CASSLIEGRLTITDTQYF TGTGCCAGCAGTTTAATAGAAGGGCGCCTAACGATAACAGATACGCAGTATTTT
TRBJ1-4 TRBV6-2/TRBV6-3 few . CASRLTGPGYGKLFF TGTGCCAGCAGGCTAACAGGACCGGGGTACGGAAAACTGTTTTTT
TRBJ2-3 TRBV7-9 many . CASSLAPGGLTDTQYF TGTGCCAGCAGCTTAGCACCTGGAGGACTCACAGATACGCAGTATTTT
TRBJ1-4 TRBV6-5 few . CASSYAGEKLFF TGTGCCAGCAGTTACGCGGGCGAAAAACTGTTTTTT
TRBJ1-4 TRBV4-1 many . CASSASGGGLNEKLFF TGCGCCAGCAGCGCATCCGGTGGGGGACTCAATGAAAAACTGTTTTTT
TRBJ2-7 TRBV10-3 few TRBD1 CAISESDRGHEQYF TGTGCCATCAGTGAAAGCGACAGGGGACACGAGCAGTACTTC
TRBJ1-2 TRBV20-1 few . CSARDNSNYGYTF TGCAGTGCTAGAGATAACAGCAACTATGGCTACACCTTC
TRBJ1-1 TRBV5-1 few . CASSPRTGSRGNTEAFF TGCGCCAGCAGCCCCCGGACGGGCTCGAGGGGAAACACTGAAGCTTTCTTT
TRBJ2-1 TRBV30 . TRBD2 CAWRALAGSYNEQFF TGTGCCTGGAGAGCACTAGCGGGGTCCTACAATGAGCAGTTCTTC
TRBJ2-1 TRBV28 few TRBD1 CASSPRDRGRDEQFF TGTGCCAGCAGTCCCCGGGACAGGGGGCGGGATGAGCAGTTCTTC
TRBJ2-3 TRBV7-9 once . CASEGVPDTQYF TGTGCCAGCGAAGGGGTGCCAGATACGCAGTATTTT
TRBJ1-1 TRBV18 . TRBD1 CASSLWRDRRNTEAFF TGTGCCAGCTCACTTTGGCGGGACAGGAGGAACACTGAAGCTTTCTTT
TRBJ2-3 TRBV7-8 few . CASSRGGNTDTQYF TGTGCCAGCAGCCGAGGGGGAAACACAGATACGCAGTATTTT
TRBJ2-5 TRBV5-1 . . CASSLTNEETQYF TGCGCCAGCAGCTTGACAAACGAAGAGACCCAGTACTTC
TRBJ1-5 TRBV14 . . CASSQCSMPRSKWQPQHF TGTGCCAGCAGCCAATGTAGTATGCCCAGATCGAAGTGGCAGCCCCAGCATTTT
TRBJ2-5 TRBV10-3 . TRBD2 CAISEWASGVQETQYF TGTGCCATCAGTGAGTGGGCTAGCGGGGTACAAGAGACCCAGTACTTC
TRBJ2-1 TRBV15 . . CATSGGSGYGDEQFF TGTGCCACCAGCGGGGGTAGCGGTTACGGGGATGAGCAGTTCTTC
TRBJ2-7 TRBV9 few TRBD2 CASSVGPAGLASEQYF TGTGCCAGCAGCGTAGGTCCAGCGGGATTGGCGAGCGAGCAGTACTTC
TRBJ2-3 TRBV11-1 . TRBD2 CASSSQGSLAGYTDTQYF TGTGCCAGCAGCTCTCAAGGGTCGCTAGCGGGGTACACAGATACGCAGTATTTT
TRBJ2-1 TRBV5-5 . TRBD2 CASSLSSGINNEQFF TGTGCCAGCAGCTTGTCTAGCGGGATAAACAATGAGCAGTTCTTC
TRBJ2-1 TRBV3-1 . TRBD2 CASSQELGLAGHSSYNERFF TGTGCCAGCAGCCAAGAATTGGGACTAGCGGGTCATAGCTCCTACAATGAGCGGTTCTTC
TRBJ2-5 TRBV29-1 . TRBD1 CSVAAGTGWIMETQYF TGCAGCGTGGCTGCCGGGACAGGGTGGATTATGGAGACCCAGTACTTC
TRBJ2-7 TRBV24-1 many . CATRAGTHKEQYF TGTGCCACCCGGGCCGGAACTCACAAAGAGCAGTACTTC
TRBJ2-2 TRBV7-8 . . CASRLSGNTGELFF TGTGCCAGCAGGTTGTCGGGGAACACCGGGGAGCTGTTTTTT
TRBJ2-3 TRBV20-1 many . CSATTLMAGSTDTQYF TGCAGTGCCACGACACTGATGGCGGGGAGCACAGATACGCAGTATTTT
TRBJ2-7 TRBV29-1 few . CSVELRLVSSYEQYF TGCAGCGTTGAGCTACGGCTTGTCAGCTCCTACGAGCAGTACTTC
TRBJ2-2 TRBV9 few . CASSVELLGPGELFF TGTGCCAGCAGCGTAGAGCTATTGGGGCCCGGGGAGCTGTTTTTT